These 10 T cell receptor beta chains share one sample of origin, sequenced in a study of T-cell reconstitution after alpha-beta-depleted transplantation in children. Unique molecular identifiers tagged the TCRbeta library. A single record per CDR3 protein comes from TCRdb applying MiXCR to the PCR reads. The table includes more than 200,000 distinct CDR3 sequences, about 8.4% detected once. The source was PBMCs, mostly from graft donor cells, collected 360 days after TCRalphabeta/CD19-depleted stem cell transplant. The receptors originated from a male patient between 2 and 10 years old who had a stem cell transplant for acute myeloid leukemia, so the T cells may come from the graft donor.

This clonotype was detected many times. This chain joins TRBV20-1 and TRBJ1-3, with D possibly matching TRBD1 (6 bases). The CDR3 length is 14 residues. Germline V gene data show CDR1 as DFQATT and CDR2 as SNEGSKA (reference sequence). V lost 0 bases and J 5 bases, leaving 11 bases between the germline ends. CDR3 nucleotide sequence: TGCAGTGCTAGAGATGGCAGGGGTCGAAACACCATATATTTT. Its translation is CSARDGRGRNTIYF.

This clonotype was recorded at least ten times. This chain joins TRBV5-1 and TRBJ2-3, with D tentatively TRBD2 (6 bases). Germline V gene data show CDR1 as SGHRS and CDR2 as YFSETQ. The CDR3 is 15 amino acids. V was shortened by 3 bases and J by 4 bases, with 15 bases between the two germline ends. CDR3 amino acids: CASSSETGGADTQYF. The CDR3 nucleotides read TGCGCCAGCAGCTCCGAAACAGGAGGGGCAGATACGCAGTATTTT.

This chain joins TRBV28 and TRBJ1-1; no clear D. In germline, CDR1 is MDHEN, CDR2 SYDVKM. The V end lost 3 bases, the J end lost 6 bases, and 11 bases lay between the germline ends. The CDR3 runs to 13 residues. The CDR3 region is CASSFRPDAEAFF. The CDR3 nucleotides read TGTGCCAGCAGTTTCCGTCCGGACGCTGAAGCTTTCTTT.

V usage is TRBV5-7 and J usage is TRBJ2-1; TRBD1 matches 7 bases. TRBV5-7 is flagged as an ORF with uncertain function. The junction had 10 bases not matched to a gene; V was cut back by 9 bases and J by 7 bases. This CDR3 has 13 residues. The CDR3 DNA is TGTGCCATGGGCCCCGGGACAGCTAATGAGCAGTTCTTC. Translation: CAMGPGTANEQFF.

This clonotype was recorded many times. V and J are TRBV20-1 and TRBJ1-2, with D tentatively TRBD1 (5 bases). Germline CDR1 reads DFQATT; CDR2 reads SNEGSKA (reference sequence). The CDR3 runs to 14 residues. V was shortened by 0 bases and J by 8 bases, with 16 bases between the two germline ends. This CDR3 is CSARDRAERGGYTF. CDR3 in DNA: TGCAGTGCTAGAGATCGGGCCGAAAGGGGAGGCTACACCTTC.

This clonotype was counted ten times or more. This sequence joins TRBV11-1 and TRBJ2-2; TRBD1 matches at 9 bases. J gave up 0 bases and V 4 bases, and 9 bases lay outside the gene matches. This CDR3 is 18 amino acids long. The germline V gene encodes CDR1 SGHAT and CDR2 FQDESV (reference sequence). CDR3 sequence: CASSSGTGKPTNTGELFF. The CDR3 DNA reads as TGTGCCAGCAGCTCAGGGACAGGGAAACCCACGAACACCGGGGAGCTGTTTTTT.

This clonotype was observed a handful of times. The DNA for the CDR3 is TGTGCCAGCAGTTTGGACAGGGCAGTCCCCCCCTCTGGGGCCAACGTCCTGACTTTC. It encodes CASSLDRAVPPSGANVLTF. This chain uses TRBV12-3 or TRBV12-4 with TRBJ2-6; 8 bases map to TRBD1. V shed 3 bases, J shed 0 bases, and the junction held 10 bases outside the gene matches. The CDR3 contains 19 residues.

V and J are TRBV4-3 and TRBJ1-1; D not certain. Germline CDR1 and CDR2: LGHNA and YSLEER. The CDR3 length is 15 residues. Trimming left V 4 bases short and J 1 base short, with 13 bases between. CDR3 nucleotide sequence: TGCGCCAGCAGCCCAATGCTCCTATCGAACACTGAAGCTTTCTTT. Its translation: CASSPMLLSNTEAFF.

The chain has TRBV12-3 or TRBV12-4 and TRBJ2-1; D may correspond to TRBD1 or TRBD2 (5 bases each). The germline V and J ends were trimmed by 3 bases and 4 bases, with 25 bases remaining between them. The CDR3 runs to 19 residues. CDR3 protein: CASSFGQGVGADLYNEQFF. CDR3 sequence (DNA): TGTGCCAGCAGTTTCGGGCAGGGAGTTGGGGCTGACTTGTACAATGAGCAGTTCTTC.

This chain connects TRBV12-3 or TRBV12-4 to TRBJ1-2; no clear D gene. The CDR3 is made up of 16 amino acids. V lost 6 bases and J 8 bases, leaving 25 bases between the germline ends. CDR3 nucleotide sequence: TGTGCCAGCAGCCTTTCTCGACACGGGCTTATGAGGGGCTACACCTTC. Its protein is CASSLSRHGLMRGYTF.